This T cell receptor beta chain was captured in a study of cytomegalovirus exposure and HLA in healthy donors. Study background: Roughly 89 million unique TCR sequences came from HLA-typed donors in an early release.

This CDR3 contains 18 residues. Worth noting for this clone: What it binds is not known. Other DNA sequences in the sample encode the same CDR3.

The study ran its PCR with 60 Vbeta and 13 Jbeta primers. The repertoire was sequenced with immunoSEQ multiplex PCR; TCRdb's copy has only in-frame clones and lacks some. This sample's table reports around 75,000 clones. Study observations and caveats: Upon later analysis, HLA-associated TCR beta chains proved more clonally expanded than other, equally common chains. A previous analysis found most TCR beta V segments productive roughly 90% or roughly 30% of the time.

The rearrangement uses TRBV21-1 and TRBJ1-1; TRBD1, the table's D call, was not compared with the DNA. TRBV21-1 is reported as a pseudogene. This receptor was taken from a woman aged 60-70 years in good health and CMV-seronegative. The source material was PBMCs. CDR3 protein: CASSPRLDRGILFTEAFF. CDR3 bases: TGTGCCAGCAGCCCAAGGCTGGACAGGGGCATTCTGTTTACTGAAGCTTTCTTT.